This T cell receptor (beta chain) comes out of a study of shared clonotypes between healthy human individuals. Study information: Each donor's CD4 naive and CD4 memory cells filled three plates apiece, CD8 naive two, and CD8 memory one. Findings and caveats of the study: Owing to a small donor count, the genetic and exposure-history diversity represented was limited. Non-shared clonotypes showed lower generation probabilities than clonotypes common to all four donors.

On this clone itself: Its antigen is undetermined.

Profiling relied on immunoSEQ multiplex PCR, and the TCRdb table lists in-frame clones only, not all of them. Altogether 2 million or so clones are present, about 95% being singletons, with the ten largest covering 0.13%. Germline lookup yields CDR1 SGHVS and CDR2 FNYEAQ. The CDR3 extends over 14 amino acids. V lost 5 bases to trimming and J lost 8 bases, with 16 bases between them. The split of CD4+ cells yielded CD45RA+ naive and CD45RA-negative memory subsets. The chain combines TRBV7-6 with TRBJ2-1, with D possibly matching TRBD2 (6 bases). The sample consisted of naive CD4+ T cells sorted from blood. Subset of the sample: CD45RA+ positively selected. This TCR derives from a young man in good health. Here the CDR3 DNA reads TGTGCCAGCAGCCGGGGGTTGGCCGCGGATGAGCAGTTCTTC. Its protein is CASSRGLAADEQFF.